This T cell receptor (beta chain) stems from a study of blood T cells in healthy people across ages. This clonotype was seen a handful of times. A J-beta primer mix and a sample-barcoded 5' primer were used in a second PCR of roughly 7 to 12 cycles. MiXCR, run by TCRdb on the 5' RACE reads, gives a single entry per CDR3 protein. This table holds about 1.6 million distinct CDR3 sequences, almost 35% found once. Extraction of total RNA produced a minimum of 5 micrograms from each sample. The material sequenced was blood. The sequence was collected from a woman aged 25 to 45 in good health.

CDR3 protein: CASRTTEQRDNQPQHF. CDR3 DNA sequence: TGTGCCAGCAGGACGACAGAGCAGCGAGACAATCAGCCCCAGCATTTT. The V call is TRBV6-2 or TRBV6-3, the J call TRBJ1-5; possible D gene TRBD1, 5 bases. V lost 6 bases and J 3 bases, leaving 18 bases between the germline ends. Germline lookup yields CDR1 MNHEY and CDR2 SVGEGT. The CDR3 totals 16 residues.